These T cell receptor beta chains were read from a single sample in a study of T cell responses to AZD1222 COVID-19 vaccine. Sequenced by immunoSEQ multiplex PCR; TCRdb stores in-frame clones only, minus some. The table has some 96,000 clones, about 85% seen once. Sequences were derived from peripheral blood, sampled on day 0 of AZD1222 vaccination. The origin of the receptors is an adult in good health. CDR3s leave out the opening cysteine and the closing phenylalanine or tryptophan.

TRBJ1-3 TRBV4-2 ASSQEWTGGNTIY
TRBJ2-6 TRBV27 ASSDTPQGASGANVLT
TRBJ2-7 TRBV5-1 ASSPGTFSYEQY
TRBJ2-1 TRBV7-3 ASSLSSYNEQF
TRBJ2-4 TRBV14 ASSRFGGNIQY
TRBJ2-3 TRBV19 ASSISFSGRATDTQY
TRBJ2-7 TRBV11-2 ASTGGDLSEQY
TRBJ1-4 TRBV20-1 SARDGEKLF
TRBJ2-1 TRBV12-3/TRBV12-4 ASSLGDNEQF
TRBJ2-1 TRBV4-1 ASSRIPGLAGVLTPYNEQF
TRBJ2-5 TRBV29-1 SVEDGAGGLQETQY
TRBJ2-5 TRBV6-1 ASSEVKVAQETQY
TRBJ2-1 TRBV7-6 ASSLGITGSFLYNEQF
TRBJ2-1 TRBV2 ASTRGGSAYNEQF
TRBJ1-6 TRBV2 ASSVVDSYSPLH
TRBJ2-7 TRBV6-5 ASSYSDLGPAEQY
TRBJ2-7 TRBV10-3 AISRPGTGSNEQY
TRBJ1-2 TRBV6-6 ASNGDGYGYT
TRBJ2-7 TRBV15 ATSRSPAGGSYEQY
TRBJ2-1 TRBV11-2 ASSPLAGFYNEQF
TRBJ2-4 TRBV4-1 ASSPQGGDIQY
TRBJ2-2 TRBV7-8 ASSPGQGNTGELF
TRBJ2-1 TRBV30 ASSSGRAGDEQF
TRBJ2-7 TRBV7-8 ASSPLIAGGEPEQY
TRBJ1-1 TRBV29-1 SARESNTEAF
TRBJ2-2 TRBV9 ASRYGRNTGELF
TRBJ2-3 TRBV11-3 ASSLRQGRTDTQY
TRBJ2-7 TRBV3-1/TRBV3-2 ASSQVRTAYEQY
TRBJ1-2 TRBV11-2 ASSKPGSPKNGYT
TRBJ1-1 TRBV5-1 ASSSQGSTEAF
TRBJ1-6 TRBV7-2 ASSSYLDIPLH
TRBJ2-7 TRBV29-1 SAMLGSEQY
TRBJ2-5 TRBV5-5 ASSLAVFGTQY
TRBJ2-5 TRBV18 ASSPQQGSGRTQETQY
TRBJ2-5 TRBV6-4 ASSETAGATETQY
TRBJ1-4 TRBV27 ASSPFRDREKLF
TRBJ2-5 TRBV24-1 ATSDSDGLTQY
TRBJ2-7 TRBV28 ASSFAPYEQY
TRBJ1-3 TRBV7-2 ASYATQRSGNTIY
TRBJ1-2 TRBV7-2 ASSLGRGGQGYGYT